One sample yielded the 30 T cell receptor beta chains listed below, sequenced in a study of a mutant IDH1 vaccine in newly diagnosed glioma. TCRdb's table, derived via immunoSEQ multiplex PCR, lists solely in-frame clones and lacks some. In the table there are 80,000 to 100,000 clones, roughly 80% of which are singletons. Noted time point: baseline, week 1 (first vaccination visit). Treatment specified: pre-vaccination baseline after standard-of-care therapy. Source: PBMCs, taken from a glioma patient treated with radiotherapy, temozolomide or both. Receptors originate from a man aged 40-55 years with glioma. Some clones in this sample may be carry-over from other donors' samples.

CDR3 sequence (DNA): TGCGCCAGCAGCCGAGGGACGTCGGACGAGCAGTACTTC. Translation gives CASSRGTSDEQYF. The V and J genes are TRBV4-1 and TRBJ2-7, with D possibly called TRBD1 or TRBD2 (5 bases each). CDR1 and CDR2 (germline): MGHRA, YSYEKL. V was shortened by 4 bases and J by 5 bases, with 12 bases between the two germline ends. The CDR3 totals 13 residues.

The chain links TRBV6-5 to TRBJ2-7; no clear D. Germline-derived CDR1 and CDR2 are MNHEY and SVGAGI. Trimming left V 0 bases short and J 7 bases short, with 10 bases between. CDR3 length: 13 amino acids. The CDR3 reads CASSYSPPSEQYF. CDR3 DNA: TGTGCCAGCAGTTACTCCCCCCCTTCAGAGCAGTACTTC.

This sequence joins TRBV5-4 and TRBJ2-2; weak D call: TRBD2 (6 bases). V gave up 2 bases and J gave up 0 bases, with 8 bases separating them. This CDR3 is 15 amino acids long. Germline CDR1 reads SGHNT; CDR2 reads YYREEE (reference sequence). The CDR3 coding sequence is TGTGCCAGCAGCTTAGGGACTTCGAACACCGGGGAGCTGTTTTTT. Its translation is CASSLGTSNTGELFF.

In this sample, this clone turned up once. This chain connects TRBV29-1 to TRBJ1-2; no reliable D call. The V and J ends lost 4 bases and 8 bases respectively, with 17 bases between them. CDR1 and CDR2 from the germline V gene are SQVTM and ANQGSEA. The CDR3 contains 13 residues. The CDR3 sequence is CSVAPLSLEGYTF. Here the CDR3 DNA reads TGCAGCGTTGCCCCTTTATCCCTCGAGGGCTACACCTTC.

The gene calls are TRBV18 and TRBJ2-2; TRBD1 matches 8 bases. Germline lookup yields CDR1 KGHSH and CDR2 LQKENI. The V gene end was trimmed by 4 bases and the J gene end by 4 bases; junction bases not matched to a gene: 8. This CDR3 is built from 16 residues. The chain's CDR3 is CASSLVQGVSTGELFF. CDR3 sequence (DNA): TGTGCCAGCTCACTCGTACAGGGGGTCAGCACCGGGGAGCTGTTTTTT.

The chain recombines TRBV29-1 with TRBJ2-7; 8 nucleotides agree with TRBD2. V lost 7 bases, J lost 3 bases, and 11 bases stayed unmatched. CDR1 is SQVTM and CDR2 is ANQGSEA in the germline V gene. The CDR3 loop spans 14 amino acids. CDR3 sequence (DNA): TGCAGCGCGGGGGGGCGGGGCCGTTACTACGAGCAGTACTTC. This encodes CSAGGRGRYYEQYF.

The chain has TRBV6-5 and TRBJ2-7; TRBD1 agrees at 7 bases. Germline-derived CDR1 and CDR2 are MNHEY and SVGAGI. CDR3 length: 14 residues. The J segment lost 0 bases and the V segment lost 5 bases, leaving 4 bases of the junction unmatched. The CDR3 DNA reads TGTGCCAGCAGTGGACAGGCCGTCTCCTACGAGCAGTACTTC. Translating it yields CASSGQAVSYEQYF.

As to this clone: Germline and junction disagree at one end, which may indicate a read error. The rearrangement links TRBV29-1 to TRBJ1-2, with a weak D call TRBD1 (5 bases). The CDR3 spans 13 residues. The V gene's germline CDR1 is SQVTM and CDR2 ANQGSEA. CDR3 region: CSALPGPNDGYTF. CDR3 in DNA: TGCAGCGCCTTACCGGGGCCTAACGATGGCTACACCTTC.

This clone was seen once. The chain carries TRBV6-5 and TRBJ1-5; no clear D. Trimming shortened V by 2 bases and J by 2 bases, and 10 bases separated the two germline ends. Germline V gene sequence: CDR1 MNHEY, CDR2 SVGAGI. This CDR3 is 15 amino acids long. In DNA, the CDR3 is TGTGCCAGCAGTTACACCGGCCTCGGCAATCAGCCCCAGCATTTT. Its translation: CASSYTGLGNQPQHF.

In DNA form, the CDR3 reads TGTGCCAGCAGCCAAGTCCAGGGTACCAATCAGCCCCAGCATTTT. This codes for CASSQVQGTNQPQHF. This chain connects TRBV4-2 to TRBJ1-5, with TRBD1 as a possible D gene (5 bases). Trimming removed 1 base at V and 3 bases at J, with 10 bases between. Germline-derived CDR1 and CDR2 are LGHNA and YNFKEQ. This CDR3 contains 15 residues.

V usage is TRBV9 and J usage is TRBJ2-3; D is unresolved. The CDR3 sequence is 13 residues long. Germline assignment: CDR1 SGDLS and CDR2 YYNGEE. V shed 0 bases and J shed 5 bases, with 7 bases lying between them. As DNA, the CDR3 is TGTGCCAGCAGCGTAGTTGGTTTAGATACGCAGTATTTT. Amino acids: CASSVVGLDTQYF.

CDR3 sequence: CASKGNLGGDEQYF. DNA for the CDR3: TGTGCCAGCAAAGGCAATTTAGGGGGGGACGAGCAGTACTTC. This chain uses TRBV6-1 with TRBJ2-7, with D possibly being TRBD2 (7 bases). Looked up from germline, CDR1 is MNHNS and CDR2 is SASEGT. Between the trimmed V and J ends, which lost 7 bases and 5 bases, there was a span of 18 bases. The CDR3 has 14 amino acids.

The chain links TRBV6-5 to TRBJ1-1, with D perhaps matching TRBD1 (6 bases). V lost 2 bases and J 4 bases, leaving 17 bases between the germline ends. This CDR3 spans 16 amino acids. Germline assignment: CDR1 MNHEY and CDR2 SVGAGI. The CDR3 spells CASSYATGGPSTEAFF. The DNA of the CDR3 is TGTGCCAGCAGTTACGCCACCGGGGGGCCGAGCACTGAAGCTTTCTTT.

In its sample, this clone was seen a few times. The CDR3 nucleotides are TGTGCCAGCGGGGGAGGAGCGAGCAATCAGCCCCAGCATTTT. Translated, it gives CASGGGASNQPQHF. The V gene is TRBV6-5, the J gene TRBJ1-5, with D perhaps TRBD1 (5 bases). V lost 8 bases to trimming and J lost 1 base, with 12 bases between them. CDR3 size: 14 residues. Germline V gives CDR1 MNHEY, CDR2 SVGAGI.

The chain recombines TRBV4-2 with TRBJ2-3; 14 nucleotides agree with TRBD2. The CDR3 covers 21 residues. Trimming at V came to 2 bases and at J to 0 bases, leaving 13 bases not matched to a gene. From germline, CDR1 is LGHNA and CDR2 YNFKEQ. The DNA for the CDR3 is TGTGCCAGCAGCCAACCCCCGGGACTAGCGGGGGCCTTAGCTAGCACAGATACGCAGTATTTT. Protein sequence: CASSQPPGLAGALASTDTQYF.

The chain links TRBV5-1 to TRBJ2-7; the D gene is possibly TRBD2 (5 bases). This CDR3 is built from 13 residues. V was cut by 4 bases and J by 3 bases, with 11 bases left in between. Looked up from germline, CDR1 is SGHRS and CDR2 is YFSETQ. The CDR3 region has the DNA TGCGCCAGCAGCCTCCGGACTGGCTACGAGCAGTACTTC. Its protein is CASSLRTGYEQYF. The whole variable domain, filled in from reference TRBV5-1 and TRBJ2-7, reads KAGVTQTPRYLIKTRGQQVTLSCSPISGHRSVSWYQQTPGQGLQFLFEYFSETQRNKGNFPGRFSGRQFSNSRSEMNVSTLELGDSALYLCASSLRTGYEQYFGPGTRLTVT.

This clone was seen more than once but under ten times. The junction differs from germline at one of its ends, possibly a read error. The gene calls are TRBV30 and TRBJ1-4; D unresolved. Per germline, CDR1 GTSNPN and CDR2 SVGIG (reference sequence). CDR3 length equals 12 residues. The CDR3 DNA sequence: TGTGCCTGGAGTGTAGCCGGTGACCCCGAAAGTTTT. It yields the protein CAWSVAGDPESF.

V is TRBV4-2 and J is TRBJ2-7; 10 nucleotides line up with TRBD1. This CDR3 region has 15 residues. V shed 0 bases, J shed 6 bases, and the junction held 5 bases outside the gene matches. Germline V CDR1 and CDR2: LGHNA, YNFKEQ. The CDR3 coding sequence is TGTGCCAGCAGCCAAGAGACAGGGGGCTCGGGCGAGCAGTACTTC. The encoded protein is CASSQETGGSGEQYF.

This chain links TRBV10-3 with TRBJ2-6; possible D gene TRBD2, 5 bases. The CDR3 totals 16 residues. The V and J ends lost 2 bases and 0 bases respectively, with 8 bases between them. Germline CDR1 reads ENHRY; CDR2 reads SYGVKD. CDR3 sequence (DNA): TGTGCCATCAGTGAGCCCCGGGGCTCTGGGGCCAACGTCCTGACTTTC. Amino acids: CAISEPRGSGANVLTF.

The chain employs TRBV10-1 and TRBJ2-2; 8 bases are shared with TRBD2. The CDR3 length is 13 residues. From germline, CDR1 is WNHNN and CDR2 SYGVQD (reference sequence). Trimming removed 5 bases from V and 7 bases from J; junction bases left unmatched: 3. CDR3 DNA: TGCGCCAGCAGTACGGGAGGGGGCGGGGAGCTGTTTTTT. It yields the protein CASSTGGGGELFF.

The chain couples TRBV10-1 to TRBJ1-3; D remains unclear. This CDR3 contains 13 residues. With 10 bases removed from V and 7 bases from J, the gap between germline ends came to 17 bases. Looked up from germline, CDR1 is WNHNN and CDR2 is SYGVQD (reference sequence). The CDR3 is CATQDSFGNTIYF. DNA of the CDR3: TGCGCCACCCAGGATTCCTTCGGGAACACCATATATTTT.

The CDR3 DNA is TGTGCCATCAGTGAGCCACTGGAGGCTACGCAGTATTTT. It encodes CAISEPLEATQYF. The chain combines TRBV10-3 with TRBJ2-3, with D possibly TRBD2 on 5 matching bases. The CDR3 is made up of 13 amino acids. Trimming cost V 2 bases and J 8 bases, with 11 bases left between them. Germline-derived CDR1 and CDR2 are ENHRY and SYGVKD.

The chain employs TRBV5-1 and TRBJ1-1; TRBD1 might be the D (6 bases). V was clipped by 0 bases and J by 3 bases, with 9 bases between them. The CDR3 spans 14 residues. Per the germline V gene, CDR1 is SGHRS and CDR2 is YFSETQ. CDR3 sequence reads: CASSLGDTYTEAFF. The CDR3 bases are TGCGCCAGCAGCTTGGGGGACACTTACACTGAAGCTTTCTTT.

The rearrangement uses TRBV29-1 and TRBJ1-3; D remains unclear. The V end was cut by 4 bases, the J end by 8 bases, with 12 bases between. Germline V gene data show CDR1 as SQVTM and CDR2 as ANQGSEA. The CDR3 consists of 12 residues. The CDR3 region has the DNA TGCAGCGTTGGAAGGGCCCAGGACACCATATATTTT. Translation gives CSVGRAQDTIYF.

CDR3 protein: CASSLEGGLGNEKLFF. CDR3 in DNA: TGTGCCAGCAGCTTAGAGGGGGGGCTGGGTAATGAAAAACTGTTTTTT. J is TRBJ1-4 and V is TRBV7-8; perhaps TRBD1 as D (6 bases). V dropped 1 base and J dropped 4 bases, with 13 bases sitting between them. The CDR3 has 16 amino acids. Germline CDR1 reads SGHVS; CDR2 reads FQNEAQ.

The chain uses TRBV6-1 and TRBJ2-5, with TRBD2 matching 11 bases. Per the germline V gene, CDR1 is MNHNS and CDR2 is SASEGT. The CDR3 runs to 17 residues. Trimming cost V 2 bases and J 0 bases; bases outside gene matches: 5. The CDR3 protein is CASSETSGGPYQETQYF. In DNA form, the CDR3 reads TGTGCCAGCAGTGAAACTAGCGGGGGCCCGTACCAAGAGACCCAGTACTTC.

This sequence joins TRBV9 and TRBJ1-5; TRBD1 is a possible D gene (5 bases). The CDR3 is 13 residues long. Germline CDR1 SGDLS, CDR2 YYNGEE. V gave up 4 bases and J gave up 6 bases, with 11 bases separating them. CDR3 DNA: TGTGCCAGCAGCCGGGACGGTATTCAGCCCCAGCATTTT. The encoded protein is CASSRDGIQPQHF.

V is TRBV5-6 and J is TRBJ2-5, with 8 bases that match TRBD2. The length of the CDR3 is 17 residues. Germline loops: CDR1 SGHDT, CDR2 YYEEEE. The V gene end was trimmed by 4 bases and the J gene end by 0 bases; junction bases not matched to a gene: 11. In DNA form, the CDR3 reads TGTGCCAGCAGCCCCGGTGGCGCGGGGGGTTACCAAGAGACCCAGTACTTC. Its protein is CASSPGGAGGYQETQYF.

The chain uses TRBV9 and TRBJ2-1; the match to TRBD2 covers 7 bases. CDR3 length: 15 residues. CDR1 and CDR2 (germline): SGDLS, YYNGEE. With V trimmed by 0 bases and J by 10 bases, 10 bases remained unmatched. For the CDR3, the DNA is TGTGCCAGCAGCGTAGCCCCCACGTCCGGGGGGGAGCAGTTCTTC. Translating gives CASSVAPTSGGEQFF.

With respect to this clone: Other DNA sequences in this sample translate to the same CDR3. This chain uses TRBV7-2 with TRBJ2-1, with unresolved D. Trimming shortened V by 1 base and J by 2 bases, and 6 bases separated the two germline ends. Per germline, CDR1 SGHTA and CDR2 FQGNSA. This CDR3 is built from 14 residues. CDR3 in amino acids: CASSLGWAYNEQFF. The DNA of the CDR3 is TGTGCCAGCAGCTTAGGGTGGGCCTACAATGAGCAGTTCTTC.